This T cell receptor beta chain was retrieved from a study of human T cells and chemical hapten exposure. The study's findings and limits: Donors' alopecia may make their immune response differ from healthy people's. Patch test score tracked positively with PT1 expanded TCR counts. Expanded TCRs created a significantly greater count of big CDR3 similarity clusters than controls did.

Per the germline V gene, CDR1 is DFQATT and CDR2 is SNEGSKA (reference sequence). The CDR3 extends over 15 amino acids. V gave up 6 bases and J gave up 0 bases, with 15 bases separating them. This clonotype was recorded a few times. The antigen is undetermined. Indicated time point: patch test 2, 6 weeks after DPC sensitization. Documented treatment: therapeutic diphenylcyclopropenone sensitization with weekly scalp DPC. The authors' processing: Samples had a median of 95,638 TCRs, ranging roughly 23,224 to 750,000. TCRdb ran MiXCR on the RACE reads and lists one entry per CDR3 protein. The V and J calls follow TCRdb's processing rather than the paper's. The sample has tens of thousands of distinct CDR3 sequences; about 9.3% are singletons.

The V and J genes are TRBV20-1 and TRBJ2-1; D is uncertain. The receptor's source is a woman aged 45-60 years with alopecia areata. Some clones in this sample may be carry-over from other donors' samples. The source material was whole blood, sampled in connection with sensitization to the hapten diphenylcyclopropenone (DPC). CDR3 sequence: CSATPGHSSYNEQFF. The DNA for the CDR3 is TGCAGTGCGACCCCCGGGCACAGCTCCTACAATGAGCAGTTCTTC.